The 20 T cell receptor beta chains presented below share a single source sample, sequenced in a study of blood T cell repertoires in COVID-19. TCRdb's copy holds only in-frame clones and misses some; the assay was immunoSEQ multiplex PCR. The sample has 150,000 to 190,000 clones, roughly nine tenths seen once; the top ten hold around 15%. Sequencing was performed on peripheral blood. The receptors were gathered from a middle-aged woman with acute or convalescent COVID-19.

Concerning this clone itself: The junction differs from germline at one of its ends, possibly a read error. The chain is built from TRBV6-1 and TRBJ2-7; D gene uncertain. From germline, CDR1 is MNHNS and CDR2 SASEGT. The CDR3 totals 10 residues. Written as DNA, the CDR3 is TGTGCCAGCAGTGAGGAGAGAGGAATCTTC. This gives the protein CASSEERGIF.

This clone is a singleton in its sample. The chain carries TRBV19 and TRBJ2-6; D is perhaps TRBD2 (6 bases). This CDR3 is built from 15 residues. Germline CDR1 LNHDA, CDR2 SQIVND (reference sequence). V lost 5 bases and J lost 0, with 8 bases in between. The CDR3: CASSRTNSGANVLTF. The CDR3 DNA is TGTGCCAGTAGTCGGACTAACTCTGGGGCCAACGTCCTGACTTTC.

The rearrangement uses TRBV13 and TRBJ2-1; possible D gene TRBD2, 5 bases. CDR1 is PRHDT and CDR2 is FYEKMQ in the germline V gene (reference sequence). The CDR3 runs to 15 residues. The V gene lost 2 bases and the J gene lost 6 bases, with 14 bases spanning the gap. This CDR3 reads CASSLTLLESNEQFF. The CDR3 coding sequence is TGTGCCAGCAGCTTAACCTTACTAGAGTCCAATGAGCAGTTCTTC.

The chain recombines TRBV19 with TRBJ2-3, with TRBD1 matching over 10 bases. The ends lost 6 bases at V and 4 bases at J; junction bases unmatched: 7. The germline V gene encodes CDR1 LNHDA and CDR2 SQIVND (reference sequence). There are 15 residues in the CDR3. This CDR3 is CASRPGTGEADTQYF. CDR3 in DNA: TGTGCCAGTAGACCTGGGACAGGGGAAGCAGATACGCAGTATTTT.

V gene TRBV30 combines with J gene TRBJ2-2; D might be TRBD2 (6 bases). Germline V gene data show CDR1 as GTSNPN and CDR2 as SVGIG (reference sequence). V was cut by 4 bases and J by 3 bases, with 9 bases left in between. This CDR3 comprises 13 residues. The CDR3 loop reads CAWTRLDTGELFF. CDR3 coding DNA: TGTGCCTGGACCCGACTAGACACCGGGGAGCTGTTTTTT.

The CDR3 nucleotides are TGTGCCAGCTCACCACTACTAGCGGGAGGCTCCTACGAGCAGTACTTC. Translation: CASSPLLAGGSYEQYF. The chain uses TRBV18 and TRBJ2-7; the match to TRBD2 covers 12 bases. Germline V gene lookup returns CDR1 KGHSH and CDR2 LQKENI. The ends lost 1 base at V and 0 bases at J; junction bases unmatched: 1. The CDR3 is made up of 16 amino acids.

As DNA, the CDR3 is TGCGCCAGCAGCTTGGAGGCAGGGGTTGTCAATGAGCAGTTCTTC. Translation: CASSLEAGVVNEQFF. The chain has TRBV5-1 and TRBJ2-1, with D tentatively TRBD1 (6 bases). Trimming took 0 bases from V and 6 from J, leaving 13 bases between them. Per germline, CDR1 SGHRS and CDR2 YFSETQ. This CDR3 is 15 amino acids long.

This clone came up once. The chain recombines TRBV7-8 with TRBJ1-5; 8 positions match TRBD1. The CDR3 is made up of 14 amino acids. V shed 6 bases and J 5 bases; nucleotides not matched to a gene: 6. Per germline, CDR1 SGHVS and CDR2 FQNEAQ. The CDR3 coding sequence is TGTGCCAGCAGACTCGACAGGGGCGATCAGCCCCAGCATTTT. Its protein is CASRLDRGDQPQHF.

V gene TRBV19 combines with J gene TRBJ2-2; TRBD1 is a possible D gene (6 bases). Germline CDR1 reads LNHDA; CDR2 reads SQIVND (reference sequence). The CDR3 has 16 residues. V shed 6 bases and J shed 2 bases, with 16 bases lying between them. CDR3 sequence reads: CASRPPGTTNTGELFF. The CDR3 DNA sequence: TGTGCCAGTAGACCACCCGGGACAACCAACACCGGGGAGCTGTTTTTT.

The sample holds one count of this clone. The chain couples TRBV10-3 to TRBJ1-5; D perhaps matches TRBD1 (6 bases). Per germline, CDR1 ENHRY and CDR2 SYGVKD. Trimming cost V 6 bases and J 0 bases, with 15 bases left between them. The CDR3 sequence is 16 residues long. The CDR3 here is CAISLDRLSSNQPQHF. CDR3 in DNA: TGTGCCATCAGCCTAGACAGGCTGTCTAGCAATCAGCCCCAGCATTTT.

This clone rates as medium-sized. CDR3 loop: CASSQVRTSGGAGEQYF. CDR3 DNA sequence: TGTGCCAGCAGCCAAGTTCGGACTAGCGGGGGGGCGGGCGAGCAGTACTTC. The gene calls are TRBV4-2 and TRBJ2-7; TRBD2 agrees at 15 bases. Trimming at V came to 1 base and at J to 6 bases, leaving 7 bases not matched to a gene. Per the germline V gene, CDR1 is LGHNA and CDR2 is YNFKEQ. The length of the CDR3 is 17 residues.

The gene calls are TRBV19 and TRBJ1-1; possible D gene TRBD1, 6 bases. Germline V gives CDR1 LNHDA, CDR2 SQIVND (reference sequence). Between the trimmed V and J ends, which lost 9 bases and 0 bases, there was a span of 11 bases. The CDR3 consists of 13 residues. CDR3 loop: CARSGQVNTEAFF. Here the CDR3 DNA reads TGTGCCAGATCGGGACAAGTGAACACTGAAGCTTTCTTT.

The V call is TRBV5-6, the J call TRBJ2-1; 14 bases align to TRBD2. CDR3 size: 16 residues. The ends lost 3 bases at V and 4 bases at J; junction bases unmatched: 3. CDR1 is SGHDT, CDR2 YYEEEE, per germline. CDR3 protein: CASSSGLAGGYNEQFF. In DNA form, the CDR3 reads TGTGCCAGCAGCTCTGGACTAGCGGGGGGTTACAATGAGCAGTTCTTC. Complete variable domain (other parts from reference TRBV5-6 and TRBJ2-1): DAGVTQSPTHLIKTRGQQVTLRCSPKSGHDTVSWYQQALGQGPQFIFQYYEEEERQRGNFPDRFSGHQFPNYSSELNVNALLLGDSALYLCASSSGLAGGYNEQFFGPGTRLTVL.

CDR3 in DNA: TGTGCCAGCAGCCCCAGGGTAGCGGGGGTAGCCTATAGCACAGATACGCAGTATTTT. Translated, it gives CASSPRVAGVAYSTDTQYF. The chain employs TRBV7-6 and TRBJ2-3; 9 positions agree with TRBD2. The CDR3 loop spans 19 amino acids. Germline V gene lookup returns CDR1 SGHVS and CDR2 FNYEAQ. After removal of 5 bases from V and 0 bases from J, the junction contained 15 bases not matched to a gene.

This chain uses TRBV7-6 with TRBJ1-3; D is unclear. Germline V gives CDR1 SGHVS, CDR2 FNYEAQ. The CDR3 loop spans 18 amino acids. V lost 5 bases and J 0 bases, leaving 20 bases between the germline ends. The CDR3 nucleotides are TGTGCCAGCAGCCCCCTCCTACAGCTTCTCGACTCTGGAAACACCATATATTTT. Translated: CASSPLLQLLDSGNTIYF.

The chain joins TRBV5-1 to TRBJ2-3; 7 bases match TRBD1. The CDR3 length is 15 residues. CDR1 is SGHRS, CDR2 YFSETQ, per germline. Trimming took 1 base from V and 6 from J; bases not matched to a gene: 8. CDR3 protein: CASSLRGGASDTQYF. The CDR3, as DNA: TGCGCCAGCAGCTTGAGAGGGGGCGCATCGGATACGCAGTATTTT.

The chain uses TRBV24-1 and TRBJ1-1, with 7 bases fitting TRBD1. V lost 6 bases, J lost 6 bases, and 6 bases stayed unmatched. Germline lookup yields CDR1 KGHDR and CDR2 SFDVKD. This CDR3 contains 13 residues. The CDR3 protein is CATSRTGQSEAFF. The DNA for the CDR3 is TGTGCCACCAGTCGGACAGGACAGTCTGAAGCTTTCTTT.

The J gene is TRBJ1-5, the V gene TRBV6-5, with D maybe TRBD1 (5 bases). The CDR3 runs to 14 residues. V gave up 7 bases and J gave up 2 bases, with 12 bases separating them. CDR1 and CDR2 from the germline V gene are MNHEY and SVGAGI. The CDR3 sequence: CASKDSHGNQPQHF. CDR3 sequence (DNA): TGTGCCAGCAAAGACAGTCATGGCAATCAGCCCCAGCATTTT.

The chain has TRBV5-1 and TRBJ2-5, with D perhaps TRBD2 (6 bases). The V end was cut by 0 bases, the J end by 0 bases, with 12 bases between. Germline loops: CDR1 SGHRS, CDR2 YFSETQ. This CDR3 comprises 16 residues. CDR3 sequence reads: CASSLGGLANQETQYF. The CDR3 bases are TGCGCCAGCAGCTTGGGTGGTCTAGCGAACCAAGAGACCCAGTACTTC.

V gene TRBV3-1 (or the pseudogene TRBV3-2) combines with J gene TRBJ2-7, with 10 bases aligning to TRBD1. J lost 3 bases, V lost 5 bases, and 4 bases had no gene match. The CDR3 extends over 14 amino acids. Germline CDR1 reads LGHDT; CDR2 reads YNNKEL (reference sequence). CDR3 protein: CASSSGTGVYEQYF. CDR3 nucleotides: TGTGCCAGCAGCTCTGGGACAGGGGTCTACGAGCAGTACTTC.